This TCR beta chain was sequenced during a study of blood T cell repertoires in COVID-19. Study details: The origin of the acute and convalescent COVID-19 samples was the United States, Italy and Spain.

Germline CDR1 MNHNS, CDR2 SASEGT. This CDR3 spans 15 amino acids. After removal of 3 bases from V and 8 bases from J, the junction contained 11 bases not matched to a gene. Repertoires were generated with immunoSEQ multiplex PCR, while TCRdb's copy carries only in-frame clones and drops some. Seen here are 40,000 to 50,000 clones, about 88% observed once, and the top ten hold about 6.1%. The chain joins TRBV6-1 to TRBJ1-2, with 8 bases that match TRBD1. The origin of this receptor is a human donor in a cohort sampled during active COVID-19. The specimen sequenced was peripheral blood. CDR3 in amino acids: CASSDAGGPLYGYTF. Written as DNA, the CDR3 is TGTGCCAGCAGTGATGCAGGGGGCCCCCTTTACGGCTACACCTTC.